The text below deals with one T cell receptor beta chain. Primers included in the PCR were 60 Vbeta and 13 Jbeta primers. Data came from immunoSEQ multiplex PCR; TCRdb stores just in-frame clones and leaves some out. The table shows about 110,000 clones, with 73% occurring only once. This sample was taken from a study of cytomegalovirus exposure and HLA in healthy donors. After removal of 3 bases from V and 1 base from J, the junction contained 5 bases not matched to a gene. Germline V gene sequence: CDR1 SNHLY, CDR2 FYNNEI. This CDR3 contains 15 residues. Nominally healthy donors provided the samples, though records likely missed some immune exposures.

The chain employs TRBV2 and TRBJ1-1; 7 bases agree with TRBD1. The TCR sequence derives from a young woman in good health and CMV-seronegative. Material for sequencing was PBMCs. CDR3: CASSDLGGANTEAFF. The CDR3 DNA reads as TGTGCCAGCAGTGATTTAGGGGGCGCGAACACTGAAGCTTTCTTT.